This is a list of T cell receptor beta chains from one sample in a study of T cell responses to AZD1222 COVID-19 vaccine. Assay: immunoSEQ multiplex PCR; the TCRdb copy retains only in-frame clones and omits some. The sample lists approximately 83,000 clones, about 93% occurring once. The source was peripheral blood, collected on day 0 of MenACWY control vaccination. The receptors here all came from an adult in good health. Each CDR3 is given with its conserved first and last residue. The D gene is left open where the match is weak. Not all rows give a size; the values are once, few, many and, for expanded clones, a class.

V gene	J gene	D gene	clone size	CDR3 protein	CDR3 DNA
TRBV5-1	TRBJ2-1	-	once	CASSLGDGAYNEQFF	TGCGCCAGCAGCTTAGGGGACGGAGCCTACAATGAGCAGTTCTTC
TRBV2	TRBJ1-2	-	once	CASSEERTTDGYTF	TGTGCCAGCAGTGAAGAGAGGACAACCGATGGCTACACCTTC
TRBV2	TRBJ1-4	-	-	CASSDRDGVGVEKLFF	TGTGCCAGCAGTGACCGGGACGGGGTTGGGGTCGAAAAACTGTTTTTT
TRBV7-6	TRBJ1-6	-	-	CASSLALPRRALNSPLHF	TGTGCCAGCAGCTTAGCTTTACCCCGACGCGCGCTCAATTCACCCCTCCACTTT
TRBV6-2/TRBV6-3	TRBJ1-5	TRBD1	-	CASTPGLRWTGISNQPQHF	TGTGCCAGCACCCCTGGGCTCCGGTGGACAGGAATTAGCAATCAGCCCCAGCATTTT
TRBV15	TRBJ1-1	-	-	CATSRVVAGAEAFF	TGTGCCACCAGCAGAGTCGTGGCAGGGGCTGAAGCTTTCTTT
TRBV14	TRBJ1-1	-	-	CASSQVSLWEAFF	TGTGCCAGCAGCCAAGTTTCTTTGTGGGAAGCTTTCTTT
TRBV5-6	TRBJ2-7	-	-	CASSRGAGPYEQYF	TGTGCCAGCAGCCGCGGGGCCGGCCCCTACGAGCAGTACTTC
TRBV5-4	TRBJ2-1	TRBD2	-	CASSLELREDYEQFF	TGTGCCAGCAGCTTGGAACTGCGGGAGGATTATGAGCAGTTCTTC
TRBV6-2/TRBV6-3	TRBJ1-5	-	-	CASSYTYQPQHF	TGTGCCAGCAGTTACACATATCAGCCCCAGCATTTT
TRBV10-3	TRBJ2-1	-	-	CAISSQGGTVNEQFF	TGTGCCATCAGTTCACAGGGAGGGACTGTCAATGAGCAGTTCTTC
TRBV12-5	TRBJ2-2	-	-	CASGLGAGVGELFF	TGTGCTAGTGGTTTAGGGGCTGGCGTGGGGGAGCTGTTTTTT
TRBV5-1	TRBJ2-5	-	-	CASRPDQGTQYF	TGCGCCAGCAGACCTGACCAGGGGACCCAGTACTTC
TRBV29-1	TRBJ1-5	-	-	CSVGEGVQPQHF	TGCAGCGTTGGGGAGGGGGTTCAGCCCCAGCATTTT
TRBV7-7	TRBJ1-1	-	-	CASSFGAEAFF	TGTGCCAGCAGCTTTGGGGCTGAAGCTTTCTTT
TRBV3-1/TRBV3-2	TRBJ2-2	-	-	CASSPLQGTGELFF	TGTGCCAGCAGCCCCTTACAGGGAACCGGGGAGCTGTTTTTT
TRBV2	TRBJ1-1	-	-	CASRQNTEAFF	TGTGCCAGCAGACAGAACACTGAAGCTTTCTTT
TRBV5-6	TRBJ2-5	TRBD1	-	CASSPDRGVQETQYF	TGTGCCAGCAGCCCCGACAGGGGGGTGCAAGAGACCCAGTACTTC
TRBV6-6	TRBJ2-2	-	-	CASSPWSAFANTGELFF	TGTGCCAGCAGTCCATGGTCCGCGTTCGCGAACACCGGGGAGCTGTTTTTT
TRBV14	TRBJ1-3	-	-	CASSQTVSGNTIYF	TGTGCCAGCAGCCAGACCGTGTCTGGAAACACCATATATTTT
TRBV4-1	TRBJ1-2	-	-	CASSQDQGTAGYGYTF	TGCGCCAGCAGCCAAGATCAGGGTACGGCAGGCTATGGCTACACCTTC
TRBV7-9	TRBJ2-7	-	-	CASSSTGGRPYEQYF	TGTGCCAGCAGCTCTACCGGGGGTCGGCCCTACGAGCAGTACTTC
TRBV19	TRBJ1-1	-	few	CASSIVPSTEAFF	TGTGCCAGTAGTATAGTCCCAAGCACTGAAGCTTTCTTT
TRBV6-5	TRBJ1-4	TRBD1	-	CAITSGTGSELFF	TGTGCCATCACATCCGGGACAGGGTCGGAACTGTTTTTT
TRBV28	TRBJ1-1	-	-	CASRTTGKLAFF	TGTGCCAGCAGAACGACAGGAAAGTTGGCTTTCTTT
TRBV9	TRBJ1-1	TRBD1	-	CASSSPDRVTEAFF	TGTGCCAGCAGCTCCCCGGACAGGGTCACTGAAGCTTTCTTT
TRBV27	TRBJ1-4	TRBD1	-	CASSAVGTGGWKLFF	TGTGCCAGCAGTGCTGTCGGGACAGGGGGTTGGAAACTGTTTTTT
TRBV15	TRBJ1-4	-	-	CATSKEAVATNEKLFF	TGTGCCACCAGCAAAGAGGCGGTTGCAACTAATGAAAAACTGTTTTTT
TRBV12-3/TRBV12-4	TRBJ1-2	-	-	CASSRGTYDGYTF	TGTGCCAGCAGCCGGGGCACATACGATGGCTACACCTTC
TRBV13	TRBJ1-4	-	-	CASSPREAGAKLFF	TGTGCCAGCAGCCCCCGTGAGGCGGGGGCAAAACTGTTTTTT
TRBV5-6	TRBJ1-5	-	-	CASSPGGLQPQHF	TGTGCCAGCAGCCCGGGAGGTCTCCAGCCCCAGCATTTT
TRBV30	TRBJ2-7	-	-	CAWSILQGNEQYF	TGTGCCTGGAGTATTCTACAGGGCAACGAGCAGTACTTC
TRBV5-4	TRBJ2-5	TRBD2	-	CASSSIAGAGETQYF	TGTGCCAGCAGCTCCATAGCGGGGGCCGGGGAGACCCAGTACTTC
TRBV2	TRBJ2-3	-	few	CASGWIEQGGDTQYF	TGTGCCAGCGGTTGGATTGAACAAGGGGGGGATACGCAGTATTTT
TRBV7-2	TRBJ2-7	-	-	CASSLIRDGRVVEQYF	TGTGCCAGCAGCTTAATTAGGGACGGTAGGGTTGTCGAGCAGTACTTC
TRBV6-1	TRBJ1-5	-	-	CASSDRGGNNQPQHF	TGTGCCAGCAGTGACCGTGGAGGGAACAATCAGCCCCAGCATTTT
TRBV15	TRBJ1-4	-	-	CATSRARGSNEKLFF	TGTGCCACCAGCAGAGCGAGGGGCAGCAATGAAAAACTGTTTTTT
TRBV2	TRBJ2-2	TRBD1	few	CASRPGQANTGELFF	TGTGCCAGCAGGCCGGGACAGGCGAACACCGGGGAGCTGTTTTTT
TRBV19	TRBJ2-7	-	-	CASSKRGGGAYEQYF	TGTGCCAGTAGTAAAAGGGGCGGGGGCGCGTACGAGCAGTACTTC
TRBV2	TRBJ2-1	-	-	CAIPTADYNEQFF	TGTGCCATCCCGACAGCAGATTACAATGAGCAGTTCTTC
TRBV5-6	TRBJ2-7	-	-	CASSLVSGVSYEQYF	TGTGCCAGCAGCTTGGTATCTGGGGTATCCTACGAGCAGTACTTC
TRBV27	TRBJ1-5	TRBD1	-	CASSWTGQGGQPQHF	TGTGCCAGCAGTTGGACGGGCCAGGGGGGTCAGCCCCAGCATTTT
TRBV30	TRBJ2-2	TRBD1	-	CAWTLKGQGKYTGELFF	TGTGCCTGGACCCTAAAAGGACAGGGTAAATACACCGGGGAGCTGTTTTTT
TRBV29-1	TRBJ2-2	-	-	CSANWGAVNTGELFF	TGCAGCGCTAATTGGGGGGCGGTGAACACCGGGGAGCTGTTTTTT
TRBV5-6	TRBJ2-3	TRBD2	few	CASSLRGGLARETPDTQYF	TGTGCCAGCAGCTTGAGGGGGGGACTAGCACGGGAAACCCCAGATACGCAGTATTTT
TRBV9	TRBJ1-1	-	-	CASSSKPNFPEAFF	TGTGCCAGCAGCTCAAAACCAAACTTCCCTGAAGCTTTCTTT
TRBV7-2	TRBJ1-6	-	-	CASSPNRVNNSPLHF	TGTGCCAGCAGCCCGAACAGGGTGAACAATTCACCCCTCCACTTT
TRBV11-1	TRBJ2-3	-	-	CASSLDSTDTQYF	TGTGCCAGCAGCCTTGACAGCACAGATACGCAGTATTTT
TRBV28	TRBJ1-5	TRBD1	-	CASRSGTARGQPQHF	TGTGCCAGCAGGTCCGGGACAGCCCGGGGCCAGCCCCAGCATTTT
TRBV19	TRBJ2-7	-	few	CASTRSSYEQYF	TGTGCCAGTACCCGGAGCTCCTACGAGCAGTACTTC
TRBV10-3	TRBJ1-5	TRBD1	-	CAISEFTGTGVQPQHF	TGTGCCATCAGTGAGTTCACCGGGACAGGGGTACAGCCCCAGCATTTT
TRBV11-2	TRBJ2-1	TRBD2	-	CASSSRPGTSVLDEQFF	TGTGCCAGCAGCTCAAGACCCGGGACTAGCGTATTGGATGAGCAGTTCTTC
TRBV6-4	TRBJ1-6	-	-	CASSEGGRNSPLHF	TGTGCCAGCAGTGAGGGTGGGCGCAATTCACCCCTCCACTTT